This TCR beta chain was retrieved from a study of shared clonotypes between healthy human individuals. Study findings and constraints: Richness estimates generally favored naive over memory subsets.

The donors were all Caucasian adults (living in Nashville, Tennessee). Assay execution proceeded at the deep level. Data came from immunoSEQ multiplex PCR; TCRdb stores just in-frame clones and leaves some out. The data hold about a million clones, with 70% to 85% observed a single time. V shed 5 bases, J shed 11 bases, and the junction held 9 bases outside the gene matches. This CDR3 spans 12 amino acids. The germline V gene encodes CDR1 GTSNPN and CDR2 SVGIG (reference sequence). This clone was counted a few times. What it recognizes is unknown. This clonotype was obtained from a young man in good health. Some clones in this sample may be carry-over from other donors' samples. Input material: memory CD4+ T cells from PBMCs. Sample subset: CD45RA-negative fraction. The chain combines TRBV30 with TRBJ1-1; 9 bases fit TRBD1. The CDR3 coding sequence is TGTGCCTGGGGGGACAGGGCCACGGAGGCTTTCTTT. Translating it yields CAWGDRATEAFF. Together with reference TRBV30 and TRBJ1-1, the CDR3 gives the full variable domain: SQTIHQWPATLVQPVGSPLSLECTVEGTSNPNLYWYRQAAGRGLQLLFYSVGIGQISSEVPQNLSASRPQDRQFILSSKKLLLSDSGFYLCAWGDRATEAFFGQGTRLTVV.